This T cell receptor beta chain came from a study of cytomegalovirus exposure and HLA in healthy donors (dated by TCRdb to 2017 to 2019). Describing the broader study: An earlier analysis of fewer than 750 of the donors reported approximately 300 Gb of sequence data and around 120 million unique TCR beta sequences obtained from 180 million or so T cells. The study was designed to test whether signatures of past pathogen exposure could be identified by cataloging public T cell receptors. Typing coverage differed by locus: A, B, C, DRB1 and DQB1 were typed in about 629-640 donors, DQA1 in 522, DPA1 in 600 to 610, and DPB1 in around 490. HLA typing covered class I and class II loci at four-digit resolution. An earlier analysis of 587 of the donors applied high-throughput TCR beta sequencing to assess whether each TCR beta V gene segment acted as functional or pseudogenic. Donor age, sex, ethnicity and CMV serostatus were compiled together with the repertoire data. The study used immunosequencing to profile the T cell repertoires of about 670 subjects and linked those repertoires to cytomegalovirus serostatus. All discovery cohort repertoires had been generated on a single sequencing platform. About 310 gigabases of sequencing data and around 87 million unique TCR sequences were included in an early release covering roughly 600 HLA-typed donors. To predict cytomegalovirus infection status, the study brought together high-throughput TCR immunosequencing, statistical association of individual TCRs with disease status, and machine learning. Across 398 genotyped donors of the cohort, an average of approximately 220,000 unique TCR beta nucleotide sequences per donor were sequenced, and 15% to 20% of those sequences were non-productive. About five DR-DQ haplotypes were treated as single units for association and clustering because of strong linkage in the cohort. In the later analysis, no new phenotypic data were used to find candidate immune exposures; instead, reliance was placed on TCR beta sequences and their occurrence across donors. Genome-wide SNP genotypes for about 65% of the roughly 670 donors were used in a later genetic analysis, which treated that subset as a discovery cohort. Of the 300 to 450 genotyped donors, 65% to 90% were placed in the genetic ancestry cluster associated with self-reported Caucasian donors. Besides the first cohort of hundreds of subjects, a separate validation cohort made up of 120 different subjects was used. In a later analysis, previously published TCR beta repertoires from hundreds of donors were re-analyzed and high-resolution HLA genotyping was added so that TCR occurrence patterns could be studied.

Library preparation employed the immunoSEQ multiplex PCR assay. For the multiplex PCR, a mixture combining 60 forward primers for TCR Vbeta segments and 13 reverse primers for TCR Jbeta segments was used. The CDR3 region of rearranged TCR beta genes was amplified from genomic DNA by a multiplex PCR assay. Amplified TCR beta libraries were sequenced as 87-base-pair reads on the Illumina HiSeq System. In the authors' own workflow: Across the 600 to 700 repertoires, a later analysis counted roughly 77 million unique TCR beta chains, 8.5 million to 12 million of which were shared by at least two donors. A nearest-neighbor algorithm error-corrected the raw reads and collapsed the reads into unique sequences, merging closely related sequences to remove PCR and sequencing errors. CDR3 sequences were aligned to IMGT reference sequences to assign V, D and J gene segments. For a sequence to be retained, a match of at least six nucleotides to both a V gene segment and a J gene segment was required. A rearrangement was called productive if the CDR3 had no stop codons and remained in frame with V and J, and every other rearrangement was called non-productive. CDR3 was defined according to IMGT convention as the region running from the second conserved V-encoded cysteine to the conserved J-encoded phenylalanine. The earlier analysis of 587 of the donors excluded any sequence lacking an unambiguous match to a single V gene segment. An earlier analysis of fewer than 750 of the donors classified V segments as functional when productive rearrangements were above 56.7% and as segregating when the standard deviation between donors was above 5%. A statistical classification framework was built for diagnosing cytomegalovirus status from the catalog of TCR beta chain sequences. In a later analysis, TCR nucleotide sequences were compared against IMGT/GENE-DB human TR gene sequences so that V and J genes could be assigned. In a later analysis, CDR3 sequences and most-parsimonious VDJ recombination scenarios were assigned using the TCRdist pipeline. In a later analysis, each TCR beta chain was defined by its CDR3 amino acid sequence together with its V-gene family, and reads without a unique V-gene family were excluded. A later analysis removed 500 to 650 highly shared, low-generation-probability nucleotide sequences to deal with suspected cross-contamination and a sequencing artifact. In a later analysis, a clonal expansion index was calculated for each public chain from normalized within-repertoire ranks of inferred template counts. In a later analysis, generation probabilities were computed using a VDJ recombination model fitted to out-of-frame rearrangements, and the results were checked against IGoR. Hypergeometric tests were used in a later analysis to score TCR-TCR, TCR-HLA and TCR-CMV co-occurrence, with a repertoire-size bias correction applied to the TCR pairs. False discovery rates were estimated in a later analysis by permuting HLA or CMV assignments 20 times. In a later analysis, co-occurring TCRs were grouped using DBSCAN, and TCRdist sequence similarity was added for clustering within HLA-allele-positive subsets. Repertoires with fewer than 30,000 or more than 120,000 public chains, plus five repertoires with anomalous nucleotide sharing, were excluded from co-occurrence clustering. TCRdb stores this immuneACCESS table with in-frame sequences only. Part of the clones is absent; in the studies checked, under half of the shortfall reflects unresolved V genes, and no reason is known for the rest. That table gives V, J and clone size, and the DNA gave D and trimming. Present in this sample are over 150,000 clones, around 77% of which were seen just once. The leading ten clones occupy less than 3.5% of the sample.

The cohort was made up of 666 healthy bone marrow donors. Cohort members were all nominally healthy when sampled, although unrecorded immune exposures were likely present. The donor tested CMV seronegative and was one of the 352 seronegative cohort members. Each donor provided a peripheral blood sample, and peripheral blood mononuclear cells were used for TCR beta sequencing. The Qiagen DNeasy Blood Extraction Kit was used to extract genomic DNA from the blood cell samples. Notes on this clone: The antigen it recognizes is unknown. Base qualities are not recorded, but no much larger clone differs from it by a single base.

Paper-wide results and their limitations: V-gene and J-gene trimming of TCR beta chains was associated with a missense DCLRE1C variant in a later genetic analysis, and the association was replicated in an independent cohort. A later analysis found that HLA-associated TCR beta chains were more clonally expanded and had lower generation probabilities than equally common non-associated chains. In vitro tests confirmed that a few of the cytomegalovirus-associated TCR beta chains recognize cytomegalovirus antigens. The only immune exposure information available for the cohort was CMV serostatus. Linkage disequilibrium might explain the correlated functional status among segregating V segments, but an unknown experimental factor could not be ruled out. An earlier analysis of around 540 of the donors showed that most TCR beta V segments appeared in productive rearrangements either about 87% or about 30% of the time, which broadly matched IMGT annotations. In both the original and validation cohorts, the classifier was reported to diagnose cytomegalovirus status with high specificity and sensitivity. In a later analysis, TCR association rates were found to vary across HLA loci, with the most associated TCRs seen for DRB1 alleles and the fewest for HLA-C alleles. A further reported finding was that TCR beta sequences accurately predicted the HLA-A and HLA-B alleles for most subjects in the first cohort. Several of the top co-occurrence clusters appeared to be linked to parvovirus B19, influenza, CMV and Epstein-Barr virus, according to a later analysis. Most CMV-associated TCR beta chains appeared to be HLA-restricted in a later analysis, and the HLA associations seemed to be driven largely by CMV exposure. The authors suggested that the approach could potentially be extended to other disease states and immunological phenotypes. Because counts were too low, 15 or so rarely observed V segments, including chromosome 9 orphons, were excluded from the earlier analysis of some 590 of the donors. According to a later genetic analysis, donors in an Asian-associated ancestry cluster had fewer N-insertions in productive TCRs than the roughly 700-donor mean. Most TCR sequences were seen in very few donors, while some public TCRs were found in many individuals. A group of highly shared sequence variants was considered likely to be a technical artifact of the sequencing pipeline. Only TCR beta chains were sequenced in this cohort, and the absence of alpha or paired-chain data limited detectable features. Specific HLA alleles were associated with around 18,000 TCR beta sequences at a false discovery rate of 0.05 in a later analysis. The study gave a list of 150 to 200 TCR beta chains associated with cytomegalovirus. HLA typing was unavailable for some donors at each locus, so association tests used only the typed subset. Some IMGT-functional V segments, including TRBV6-2 and TRBV6-3, could not be told apart with the 87-base-pair reads, so those segments were excluded. Presence/absence analyses assumed roughly uniform sequencing depth across donors, an assumption that may not hold. When HLA alleles, especially DR and DQ, strongly co-occurred, attributing TCR associations to individual alleles was difficult.

At the junction V is shortened by 5 bases and J by 2 bases; bases outside the gene matches: 17. As encoded in the germline V gene, CDR1 is SGHVS while CDR2 is FQNEAQ. The CDR3, from cysteine to phenylalanine, totals 19 residues. Of the read, only the CDR3 DNA is kept; its 57 bases are in frame from base 1. The chain employs TRBV7-8 and TRBJ2-3, and TRBD1 matches 9 of the central bases. Sequenced input: PBMCs. This receptor was obtained from a woman in her twenties or thirties in good health and CMV-seronegative. The CDR3 region reads CASSVRDRDYRHFTDTQYF. The DNA sequence is given as TGTGCCAGCAGCGTAAGGGACAGGGATTATCGACACTTCACAGATACGCAGTATTTT.